This T cell receptor (beta chain) was observed in a study of blood T cell repertoires in COVID-19. Background on the study: Some COVID-19 samples were acute and others convalescent; all came from the United States, Italy and Spain.

The V and J ends lost 4 bases and 1 base respectively, with 10 bases between them. Per germline, CDR1 SQVTM and CDR2 ANQGSEA. The CDR3 sequence is 14 residues long. This table comes from immunoSEQ multiplex PCR, and its TCRdb copy is limited to in-frame clones, with some not included. The sample yields 200,000 to 250,000 clones, 70% to 90% seen once. J is TRBJ2-2 and V is TRBV29-1, with D tentatively TRBD1 (5 bases). The TCR was taken from a woman aged 25 to 45 who had recovered from COVID-19. The sequenced sample consisted of peripheral blood. The CDR3 sequence is CSVGSRENTGELFF. The CDR3 DNA reads as TGCAGCGTTGGGTCCAGGGAGAACACCGGGGAGCTGTTTTTT.